What follows describes a single TCR beta chain. Its specificity is not known. This entry is derived from a study of identifying expanded T cells in peripheral blood. Study outcomes and limitations: About 1.3 clones differed between technical replicates, versus approximately 17 and 20 over time.

J lost 6 bases, V lost 2 bases, and 17 bases had no gene match. Germline lookup yields CDR1 WSHSY and CDR2 SAAADI. This CDR3 comprises 21 residues. Method: immunoSEQ multiplex PCR; TCRdb's copy keeps in-frame clones and lacks some. Among 91,000 or so clones listed, approximately 91% were seen once. No infections or other immune events were documented during collection. The source is a person between 18 and 75 years old in good health. Material for sequencing was blood. The chain uses TRBV10-2 and TRBJ2-1; TRBD2 matches 15 bases. This CDR3 is CASSEKWGLAGGEKEGNEQFF. The DNA for the CDR3 is TGCGCCAGCAGTGAGAAGTGGGGACTAGCGGGGGGAGAGAAGGAAGGCAATGAGCAGTTCTTC.